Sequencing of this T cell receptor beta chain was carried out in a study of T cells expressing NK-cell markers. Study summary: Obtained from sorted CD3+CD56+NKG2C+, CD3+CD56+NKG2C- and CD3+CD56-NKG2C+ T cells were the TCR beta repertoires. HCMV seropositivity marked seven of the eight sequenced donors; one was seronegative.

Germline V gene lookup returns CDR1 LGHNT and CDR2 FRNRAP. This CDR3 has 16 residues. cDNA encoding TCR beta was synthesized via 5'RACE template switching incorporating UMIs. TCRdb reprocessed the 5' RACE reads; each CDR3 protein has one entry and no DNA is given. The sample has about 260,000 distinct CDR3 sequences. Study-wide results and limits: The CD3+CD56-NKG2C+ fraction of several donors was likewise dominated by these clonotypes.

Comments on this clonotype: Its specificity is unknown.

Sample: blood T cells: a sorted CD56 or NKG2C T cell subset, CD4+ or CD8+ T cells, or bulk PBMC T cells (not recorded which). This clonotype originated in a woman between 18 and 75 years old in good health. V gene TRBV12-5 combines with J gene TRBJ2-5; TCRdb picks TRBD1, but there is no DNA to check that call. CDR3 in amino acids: CASGLVLGGRQETQYF.